The 16 T cell receptor beta chains presented below share a single source sample, sequenced in a study of T cell repertoires in cytomegalovirus infection. No cognate antigen is known for these TCRs. TCRdb redid the calling of the reads with MiXCR, one entry per CDR3 protein. This table holds fewer than 950,000 distinct CDR3 sequences, less than 35% found once. The input for sequencing was cultured CD8+ T cells from PBMCs, taken from culture after CMV antigen stimulation. These receptors originate from a human donor in good health (CMV status not recorded). Some clones in this sample may be carry-over from other donors' samples.

This chain links TRBV9 with TRBJ2-1, with 10 positions matching TRBD1. The germline gives CDR1 SGDLS, CDR2 YYNGEE. The length of the CDR3 is 16 residues. The trim removed 3 bases at V and 7 bases at J, leaving 10 bases unmatched. The CDR3 is CASSGGWDRGMNEQFF. Written as DNA, the CDR3 is TGTGCCAGCAGCGGCGGGTGGGACAGGGGTATGAATGAGCAGTTCTTC. Full variable domain (outside the CDR3, taken from reference TRBV9 and TRBJ2-1): DSGVTQTPKHLITATGQRVTLRCSPRSGDLSVYWYQQSLDQGLQFLIQYYNGEERAKGNILERFSAQQFPDLHSELNLSSLELGDSALYFCASSGGWDRGMNEQFFGPGTRLTVL.

J is TRBJ2-2 and V is TRBV19; 10 bases match TRBD1. From germline, CDR1 is LNHDA and CDR2 SQIVND (reference sequence). V lost 6 bases, J lost 7 bases, and 2 bases stayed unmatched. This CDR3 contains 13 residues. For the CDR3, the DNA is TGTGCCAGTAGGGGACAGGGGAACGGGGAGCTGTTTTTT. It codes for CASRGQGNGELFF.

CDR3 amino acids: CASSPTGPETQYF. CDR3 DNA sequence: TGTGCCAGCAGTCCAACAGGGCCGGAGACCCAGTACTTC. The chain employs TRBV6-5 and TRBJ2-5; possible D gene TRBD1, 6 bases. The CDR3 is 13 residues long. The germline gives CDR1 MNHEY, CDR2 SVGAGI. V was trimmed by 5 bases and J by 5 bases, leaving 12 bases between them.

The chain combines TRBV19 with TRBJ2-6; weak D call: TRBD2 (6 bases). Germline loops: CDR1 LNHDA, CDR2 SQIVND (reference sequence). CDR3 length: 16 amino acids. Trimming shortened V by 5 bases and J by 3 bases, and 14 bases separated the two germline ends. CDR3 sequence reads: CASSRPEGLGANVLTF. For the CDR3, the DNA is TGTGCCAGTAGTCGGCCCGAGGGACTTGGGGCCAACGTCCTGACTTTC.

V and J are TRBV27 and TRBJ2-1; 12 nucleotides line up with TRBD2. Losses at the gene ends were 5 bases for V and 2 bases for J; bases not matched to a gene: 4. This CDR3 has 16 amino acids. Germline CDR1 reads MNHEY; CDR2 reads SMNVEV (reference sequence). In DNA, the CDR3 is TGTGCCAGCAGTACTAGCGGGGGGATCACCTACAATGAGCAGTTCTTC. Translated, it gives CASSTSGGITYNEQFF.

V and J are TRBV29-1 and TRBJ2-1, with D tentatively TRBD1 or TRBD2 (6 bases each). The germline V gene has CDR1 SQVTM and CDR2 ANQGSEA. The CDR3 is 15 residues long. V dropped 2 bases and J dropped 0 bases, with 11 bases sitting between them. In DNA form, the CDR3 reads TGCAGCGTTGAACTAGAGGGGGGCTCCTACAATGAGCAGTTCTTC. The encoded protein is CSVELEGGSYNEQFF.

The chain employs TRBV7-9 and TRBJ1-2; possibly TRBD1 for D (5 bases). Germline CDR1 reads SEHNR; CDR2 reads FQNEAQ (reference sequence). V was pared by 5 bases and J by 3 bases, with 16 bases between. This CDR3 has 15 amino acids. The chain's CDR3 is CASSPSSGGDYGYTF. The CDR3 DNA is TGTGCCAGCAGCCCAAGTTCGGGAGGGGACTATGGCTACACCTTC.

The gene calls are TRBV13 and TRBJ2-1; 9 bases agree with TRBD2. The length of the CDR3 is 16 residues. Germline trimming cut 6 bases from V and 3 bases from J; bases unmatched to any gene: 9. Germline V CDR1 and CDR2: PRHDT, FYEKMQ (reference sequence). CDR3 in amino acids: CASSRGGDYLYNEQFF. The CDR3 DNA reads as TGTGCCAGCAGTCGCGGGGGGGACTACCTCTACAATGAGCAGTTCTTC.

The V call is TRBV12-5, the J call TRBJ2-2; D is perhaps TRBD1 or TRBD2 (8 bases each). V was clipped by 4 bases and J by 6 bases, with 33 bases between them. Germline V gene sequence: CDR1 LGHNT, CDR2 FRNRAP. CDR3 length: 21 residues. The CDR3 region is CASGSPIWGQDRGGWSGELFF. The DNA of the CDR3 is TGTGCTAGTGGTTCCCCCATCTGGGGACAGGACCGGGGGGGATGGTCCGGGGAGCTGTTTTTT.

In this sample, this clonotype turned up many times. J is TRBJ2-2 and V is TRBV14; 10 bases fit TRBD2. CDR3 length equals 18 residues. Germline values: CDR1 SGHDN, CDR2 FVKESK. The trim removed 1 base at V and 6 bases at J, leaving 11 bases unmatched. CDR3 sequence reads: CASSQGGRGLASAGELFF. DNA for the CDR3: TGTGCCAGCAGCCAAGGCGGCAGGGGACTAGCGTCAGCCGGGGAGCTGTTTTTT.

The rearrangement links TRBV11-2 to TRBJ2-2; D is uncertain. CDR3 length: 15 residues. V was trimmed by 0 bases and J by 3 bases, leaving 8 bases between them. Germline CDR1 and CDR2: SGHAT and FQNNGV. The CDR3 reads CASSLDTEYTGELFF. For the CDR3, the DNA is TGTGCCAGCAGCTTAGATACGGAATACACCGGGGAGCTGTTTTTT.

Worth noting for this clonotype: Compared with germline, one end of the junction differs, possibly owing to a read error. CDR3 DNA sequence: TGTGCCAGCAGCCCAACGGGACGGTGGAGCTCCTATAATTCACCCCACCACTTT. Protein sequence: CASSPTGRWSSYNSPHHF. This chain uses TRBV5-5 with TRBJ1-6; possibly TRBD1 for D (5 bases). Looked up from germline, CDR1 is SGHKS and CDR2 is YYEKEE (reference sequence). There are 18 residues in the CDR3.

The chain has TRBV29-1 and TRBJ1-3; no reliable D call. CDR1 SQVTM and CDR2 ANQGSEA come from the germline V gene. The CDR3 extends over 14 amino acids. Between the trimmed V and J ends, which lost 0 bases and 3 bases, there was a span of 9 bases. CDR3 residues: CSVEDRAFGNTIYF. The CDR3 coding sequence is TGCAGCGTTGAAGACCGGGCCTTTGGAAACACCATATATTTT.

There are many counts of this clonotype. This chain connects TRBV6-2 or TRBV6-3 to TRBJ2-1; D is perhaps TRBD2 (6 bases). Germline CDR1 reads MNHEY; CDR2 reads SVGEGT. V was cut by 4 bases and J by 12 bases, with 13 bases left in between. This CDR3 has 12 amino acids. The CDR3 region is CASSSGRRGQFF. The CDR3 nucleotides read TGTGCCAGCAGTTCGGGACGGAGGGGGCAGTTCTTC.

This clonotype has a count of ten or more. The genes are TRBV7-6 and TRBJ2-1; D is uncertain. The V end was cut by 3 bases, the J end by 2 bases, with 11 bases between. There are 15 residues in the CDR3. CDR1 is SGHVS, CDR2 FNYEAQ, per germline. The CDR3 loop is CASSFGDGPYNEQFF. Written as DNA, the CDR3 is TGTGCCAGCAGCTTCGGCGACGGTCCCTACAATGAGCAGTTCTTC.

This clonotype was recorded many times. This chain joins TRBV23-1 and TRBJ2-1; D call uncertain. TRBV23-1 is known as an ORF, though its function is uncertain. The CDR3 has 16 residues. V lost 3 bases and J lost 5, with 17 bases in between. CDR3 DNA sequence: TGCGCCAGCAGTCATCGGGCAGCCTGGGGTAACAATGAGCAGTTCTTC. It codes for CASSHRAAWGNNEQFF.